The clone carrying this TCR beta chain came up once. The data belong to a study of control samples from healthy donors and cancer patients. Trimming took 4 bases from V and 0 from J; bases not matched to a gene: 4. The CDR3 covers 17 residues. The germline V gene has CDR1 SGHTA and CDR2 FQGNSA. The table came from immunoSEQ multiplex PCR; TCRdb's copy has only in-frame clones and leaves some out. The sample lists 150,000 or so clones; around 96% were seen once. The receptor was isolated from a man in his forties in good health. V is TRBV7-2 and J is TRBJ2-3, with 13 positions matching TRBD2. Sequenced: blood. The CDR3 loop is CASSSLAGGPSTDTQYF. In nucleotides, the CDR3 is TGTGCCAGCAGCTCACTAGCGGGGGGGCCTAGCACAGATACGCAGTATTTT.